This T cell receptor (beta chain) appears in the sequencing data of a study of T cell changes during pregnancy in multiple sclerosis (dated by TCRdb to between 2019 and 2020). Study-wide context: In women with multiple sclerosis, the researchers looked at how the T cell repertoire shifted as pregnancy progressed.

Library preparation used the immunoSEQ multiplex PCR assay. Sourced from immuneACCESS, this table was stored by TCRdb with only in-frame sequences that have V and J called. A share of the clones is absent; for the studies checked, an unresolved V gene accounts for under half, and the remainder has no known explanation. In this sample the table shows approximately 58,000 clones, over 80% of which occur a single time. The ten most abundant clones make up 0.15% to 0.2% of the sample. There are 14 amino acids in the CDR3, from cysteine to phenylalanine inclusive. The CDR3 DNA has 42 bases and is translated from base 1. CDR1 and CDR2 were assigned from the germline V gene as KGHSH and LQKENI. The junction carries 13 bases between V and J, which are trimmed by 2 bases and 6 bases respectively. Remarks on this clone: Its recognized antigen is unknown. No much larger clone exists at a distance of one base, and base qualities are not known.

The chain couples TRBV18 to TRBJ1-1, with TRBD1 tentatively as D gene (5 bases match). The material sequenced was CD4+ T cells from peripheral blood mononuclear cells, taken after pregnancy. The sequence was obtained from a female donor in good health, enrolled as a control in a pregnancy study. The DNA sequence follows: TGTGCCAGCTCACCAGTGTTGCAGGGTTCTGAAGCTTTCTTT. Its product reads: CASSPVLQGSEAFF.